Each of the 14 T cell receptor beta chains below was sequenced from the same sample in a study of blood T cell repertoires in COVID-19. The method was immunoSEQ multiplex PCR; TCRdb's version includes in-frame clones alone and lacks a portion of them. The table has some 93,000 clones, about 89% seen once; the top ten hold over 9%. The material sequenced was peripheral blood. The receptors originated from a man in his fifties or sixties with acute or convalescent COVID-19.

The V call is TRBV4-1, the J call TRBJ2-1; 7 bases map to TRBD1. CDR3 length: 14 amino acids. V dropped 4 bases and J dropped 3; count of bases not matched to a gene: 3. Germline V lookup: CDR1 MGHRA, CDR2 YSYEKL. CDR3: CASSPRTGYNEQFF. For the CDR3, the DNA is TGCGCCAGCAGCCCGCGGACAGGCTACAATGAGCAGTTCTTC.

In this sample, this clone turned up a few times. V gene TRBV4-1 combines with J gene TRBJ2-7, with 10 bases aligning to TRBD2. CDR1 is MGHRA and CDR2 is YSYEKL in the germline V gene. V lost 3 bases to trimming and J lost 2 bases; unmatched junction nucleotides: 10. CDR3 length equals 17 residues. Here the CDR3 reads CASSQGPPGLAAYEQYF. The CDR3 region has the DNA TGCGCCAGCAGCCAGGGACCACCCGGACTAGCGGCCTACGAGCAGTACTTC.

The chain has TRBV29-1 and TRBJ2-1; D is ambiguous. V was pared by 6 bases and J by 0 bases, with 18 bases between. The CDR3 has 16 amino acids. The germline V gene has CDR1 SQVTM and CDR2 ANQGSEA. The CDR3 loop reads CSVAHLAHSSYNEQFF. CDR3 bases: TGCAGCGTAGCCCATTTGGCCCACAGCTCCTACAATGAGCAGTTCTTC.

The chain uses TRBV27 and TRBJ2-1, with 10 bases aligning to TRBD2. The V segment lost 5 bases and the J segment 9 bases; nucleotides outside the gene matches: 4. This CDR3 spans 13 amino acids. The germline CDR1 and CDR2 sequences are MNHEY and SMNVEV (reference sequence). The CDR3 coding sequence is TGTGCCAGCAGTCTAGCGGGAGCGGGTGAGCAGTTCTTC. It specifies CASSLAGAGEQFF.

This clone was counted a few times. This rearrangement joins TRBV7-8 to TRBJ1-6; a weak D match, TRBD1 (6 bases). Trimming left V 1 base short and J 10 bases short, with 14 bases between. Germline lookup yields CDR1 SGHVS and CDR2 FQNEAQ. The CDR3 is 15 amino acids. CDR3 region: CASSLGETGASPLHF. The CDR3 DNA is TGTGCCAGCAGCTTAGGGGAGACAGGTGCCTCACCCCTCCACTTT.

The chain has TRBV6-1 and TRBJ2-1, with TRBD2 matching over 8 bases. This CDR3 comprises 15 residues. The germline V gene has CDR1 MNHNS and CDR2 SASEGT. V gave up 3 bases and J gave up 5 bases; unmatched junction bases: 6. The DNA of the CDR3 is TGTGCCAGCAGTGAGCCGCTAGCGGGCCACAATGAGCAGTTCTTC. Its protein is CASSEPLAGHNEQFF.

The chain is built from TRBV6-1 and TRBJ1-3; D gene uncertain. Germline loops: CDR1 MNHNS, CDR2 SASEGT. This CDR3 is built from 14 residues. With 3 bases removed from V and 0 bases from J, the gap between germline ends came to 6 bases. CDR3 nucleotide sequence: TGTGCCAGCAGTGACGTTAGCTCTGGAAACACCATATATTTT. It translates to CASSDVSSGNTIYF.

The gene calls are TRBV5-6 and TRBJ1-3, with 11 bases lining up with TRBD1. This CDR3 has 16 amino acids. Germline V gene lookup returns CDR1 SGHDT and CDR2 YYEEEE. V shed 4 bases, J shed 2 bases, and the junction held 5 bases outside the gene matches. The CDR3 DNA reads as TGTGCCAGCAGCACCCGGACAGGGGGCGCTGGAAACACCATATATTTT. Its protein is CASSTRTGGAGNTIYF.

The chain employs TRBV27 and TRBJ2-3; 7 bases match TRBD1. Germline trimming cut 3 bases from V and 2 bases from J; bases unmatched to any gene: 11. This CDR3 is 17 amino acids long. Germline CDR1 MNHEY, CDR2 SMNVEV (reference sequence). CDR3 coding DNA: TGTGCCAGCAGTTTCGATACCCAGACAGGGAACACAGATACGCAGTATTTT. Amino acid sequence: CASSFDTQTGNTDTQYF.

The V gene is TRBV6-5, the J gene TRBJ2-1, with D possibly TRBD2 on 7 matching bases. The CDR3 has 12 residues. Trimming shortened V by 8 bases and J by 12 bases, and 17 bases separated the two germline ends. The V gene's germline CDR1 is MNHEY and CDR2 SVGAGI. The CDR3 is CASSAGAVGQFF. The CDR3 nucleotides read TGTGCCAGCTCCGCGGGGGCTGTGGGGCAGTTCTTC.

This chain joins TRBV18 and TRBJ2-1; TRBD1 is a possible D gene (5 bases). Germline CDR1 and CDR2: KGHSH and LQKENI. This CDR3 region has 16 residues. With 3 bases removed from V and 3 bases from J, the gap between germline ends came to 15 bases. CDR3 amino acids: CASSPLLTGFYNEQFF. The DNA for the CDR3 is TGTGCCAGCTCACCTCTCCTCACAGGTTTCTACAATGAGCAGTTCTTC.

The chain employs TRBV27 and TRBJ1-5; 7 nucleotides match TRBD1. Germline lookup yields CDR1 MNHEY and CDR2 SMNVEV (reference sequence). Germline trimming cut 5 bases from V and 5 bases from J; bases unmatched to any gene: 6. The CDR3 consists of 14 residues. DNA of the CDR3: TGTGCCAGCAGTCCGACAGGGACCTATCAGCCCCAGCATTTT. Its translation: CASSPTGTYQPQHF.

The CDR3 here is CASSSGQLTYEQYF. Here the CDR3 DNA reads TGTGCCAGCAGTTCGGGACAGCTAACCTACGAGCAGTACTTC. The chain combines TRBV27 with TRBJ2-7; 7 positions agree with TRBD1. Germline V gene sequence: CDR1 MNHEY, CDR2 SMNVEV (reference sequence). J was trimmed by 2 bases and V by 4 bases; bases with no gene match: 5. The length of the CDR3 is 14 residues.

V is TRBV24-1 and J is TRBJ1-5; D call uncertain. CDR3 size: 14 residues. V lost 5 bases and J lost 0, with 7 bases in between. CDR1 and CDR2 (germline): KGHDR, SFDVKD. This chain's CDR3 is CATSASYSNQPQHF. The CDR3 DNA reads TGTGCCACCAGTGCTAGCTATAGCAATCAGCCCCAGCATTTT.